The 22 T cell receptor beta chains in this list originate from one sample, sequenced in a study of STAT3 mutations in large granular lymphocyte leukemia. Study-level findings and limits: At least one immunodominant TCR beta clonotype appeared in every T-cell large granular lymphocyte leukemia patient.

The antigens for these receptors are not known. The protocol was immunoSEQ multiplex PCR, while the TCRdb copy is restricted to in-frame clones and leaves out a portion. Found here are approximately 25,000 clones, over 90% of them singletons; the top ten hold approximately 6.5%. Sequenced: peripheral blood mononuclear cells. The receptors here all came from a man between 35 and 55 years old with T-cell large granular lymphocyte leukemia. Some clones in this sample may be carry-over from other donors' samples.

V is TRBV9 and J is TRBJ1-1; 8 positions match TRBD1. The CDR3 is made up of 18 amino acids. Germline V gene data show CDR1 as SGDLS and CDR2 as YYNGEE. V lost 3 bases, J lost 1 base, and 14 bases stayed unmatched. The CDR3 nucleotides are TGTGCCAGCAGCGCACGGGGGAGGGGGACAGGTGGGAACACTGAAGCTTTCTTT. This codes for CASSARGRGTGGNTEAFF. The whole variable domain, remainder taken from reference TRBV9 and TRBJ1-1, is DSGVTQTPKHLITATGQRVTLRCSPRSGDLSVYWYQQSLDQGLQFLIQYYNGEERAKGNILERFSAQQFPDLHSELNLSSLELGDSALYFCASSARGRGTGGNTEAFFGQGTRLTVV.

A few counts support this clone. The CDR3 sequence: CASSPGQGIPGYGYTF. The CDR3 region has the DNA TGTGCCAGCTCACCGGGACAGGGGATCCCTGGCTATGGCTACACCTTC. The rearrangement links TRBV18 to TRBJ1-2; TRBD1 aligns across 10 bases. The CDR3 length is 16 residues. CDR1 KGHSH and CDR2 LQKENI come from the germline V gene. V trimming: 3 bases; J trimming: 4 bases; junction bases outside the gene matches: 8.

The J gene is TRBJ1-6, the V gene TRBV28, with 8 nucleotides matching TRBD1. J lost 8 bases, V lost 2 bases, and 14 bases had no gene match. The CDR3 loop spans 18 amino acids. Looked up from germline, CDR1 is MDHEN and CDR2 is SYDVKM. CDR3 loop: CASSLTRGQGAWDSPLHF. CDR3 nucleotides: TGTGCCAGCAGTTTAACCCGAGGGCAGGGGGCCTGGGATTCACCCCTCCACTTT. The whole variable domain, filled in from reference TRBV28 and TRBJ1-6, reads DVKVTQSSRYLVKRTGEKVFLECVQDMDHENMFWYRQDPGLGLRLIYFSYDVKMKEKGDIPEGYSVSREKKERFSLILESASTNQTSMYLCASSLTRGQGAWDSPLHFGNGTRLTVT.

This clone was recorded once. The chain links TRBV5-1 to TRBJ2-3; D perhaps matches TRBD2 (5 bases). Germline V CDR1 and CDR2: SGHRS, YFSETQ. V gave up 0 bases and J gave up 8 bases, with 19 bases separating them. The CDR3 contains 16 residues. CDR3 region: CASSLVSYEGASTQYF. The CDR3 DNA sequence: TGCGCCAGCAGCTTGGTCTCCTACGAGGGAGCAAGTACGCAGTATTTT.

The V gene is TRBV5-4, the J gene TRBJ2-2; TRBD2 matches 11 bases. The length of the CDR3 is 17 residues. Per the germline V gene, CDR1 is SGHNT and CDR2 is YYREEE (reference sequence). Trimming at V came to 4 bases and at J to 7 bases, leaving 12 bases not matched to a gene. CDR3 sequence: CASSAIAGGPGNGELFF. CDR3 in DNA: TGTGCCAGCAGCGCTATAGCGGGGGGGCCTGGGAACGGGGAGCTGTTTTTT.

The V and J genes are TRBV18 and TRBJ1-5; no clear D. V was pared by 3 bases and J by 0 bases, with 15 bases between. The CDR3 consists of 17 residues. Germline CDR1 and CDR2: KGHSH and LQKENI. The CDR3 nucleotides read TGTGCCAGCTCACCGGTGTACCTTTCTAATAGCAATCAGCCCCAGCATTTT. It translates to CASSPVYLSNSNQPQHF. Based on the CDR3 plus reference TRBV18 and TRBJ1-5, the full variable domain is NAGVMQNPRHLVRRRGQEARLRCSPMKGHSHVYWYRQLPEEGLKFMVYLQKENIIDESGMPKERFSAEFPKEGPSILRIQQVVRGDSAAYFCASSPVYLSNSNQPQHFGDGTRLSIL.

This clone was seen just once. V usage is TRBV5-4 and J usage is TRBJ1-1; no firm D call. CDR1 and CDR2 (germline): SGHNT, YYREEE (reference sequence). Trimming took 4 bases from V and 0 from J, leaving 7 bases between them. The CDR3 sequence is 13 residues long. CDR3 nucleotide sequence: TGTGCCAGCAGCGTCGACATGAACACTGAAGCTTTCTTT. It is translated as CASSVDMNTEAFF. Using reference TRBV5-4 and TRBJ1-1 for the parts outside the CDR3, the full variable domain is ETGVTQSPTHLIKTRGQQVTLRCSSQSGHNTVSWYQQALGQGPQFIFQYYREEENGRGNFPPRFSGLQFPNYSSELNVNALELDDSALYLCASSVDMNTEAFFGQGTRLTVV.

This chain links TRBV29-1 with TRBJ1-2; D is perhaps TRBD1 (5 bases). Trimming stripped 3 bases from V and 2 bases from J, with 16 bases between. This CDR3 contains 15 residues. The germline V gene encodes CDR1 SQVTM and CDR2 ANQGSEA. Written as DNA, the CDR3 is TGCAGCGTTGACGGGAGGGAGGAGGGGAACTATGGCTACACCTTC. Protein: CSVDGREEGNYGYTF.

The J gene is TRBJ2-7, the V gene TRBV18; TRBD1 agrees at 7 bases. Germline V CDR1 and CDR2: KGHSH, LQKENI. V shed 0 bases, J shed 2 bases, and the junction held 4 bases outside the gene matches. There are 15 residues in the CDR3. The CDR3 DNA reads TGTGCCAGCTCACCACCTAGGACAGGAGCCTACGAGCAGTACTTC. The encoded protein is CASSPPRTGAYEQYF. Variable domain in full (rest from reference TRBV18 and TRBJ2-7): NAGVMQNPRHLVRRRGQEARLRCSPMKGHSHVYWYRQLPEEGLKFMVYLQKENIIDESGMPKERFSAEFPKEGPSILRIQQVVRGDSAAYFCASSPPRTGAYEQYFGPGTRLTVT.

V is TRBV5-8 and J is TRBJ1-2; possible D gene TRBD1, 6 bases. The V end lost 4 bases, the J end lost 5 bases, and 18 bases lay between the germline ends. This CDR3 contains 15 residues. Germline values: CDR1 SGHTS, CDR2 YDEGEE. In nucleotides, the CDR3 is TGTGCCAGCAGCGGTCAAAGGGGACAAGATTATGGCTACACCTTC. Protein sequence: CASSGQRGQDYGYTF.

This chain uses TRBV4-3 with TRBJ2-3; TRBD2 matches 8 bases. After removal of 0 bases from V and 6 bases from J, the junction contained 11 bases not matched to a gene. Germline assignment: CDR1 LGHNA and CDR2 YSLEER. This CDR3 has 17 amino acids. CDR3 sequence reads: CASSQDGRGAAPDTQYF. CDR3 DNA: TGCGCCAGCAGCCAAGATGGGCGGGGGGCCGCACCTGATACGCAGTATTTT.

The chain recombines TRBV7-2 with TRBJ2-5, with 9 bases matching TRBD2. Germline trimming cut 1 base from V and 0 bases from J; bases unmatched to any gene: 3. CDR3 length equals 16 residues. Germline-derived CDR1 and CDR2 are SGHTA and FQGNSA. In DNA form, the CDR3 reads TGTGCCAGCAGCTTAGTGGCGGGGGGGTACCAAGAGACCCAGTACTTC. Translating gives CASSLVAGGYQETQYF.

The rearrangement uses TRBV7-2 and TRBJ1-1; a possible D gene is TRBD1 (6 bases). V was cut by 2 bases and J by 1 base, with 11 bases left in between. The CDR3 contains 15 residues. Germline values: CDR1 SGHTA, CDR2 FQGNSA. As DNA, the CDR3 is TGTGCCAGCAGCTTAAATCCAGGGGCGAACACTGAAGCTTTCTTT. Encoded protein: CASSLNPGANTEAFF.

The chain recombines TRBV7-9 with TRBJ2-1, with a possible D match to TRBD2 (5 bases). The CDR3 has 13 residues. V lost 6 bases and J 6 bases, leaving 12 bases between the germline ends. CDR1 is SEHNR, CDR2 FQNEAQ, per germline (reference sequence). The CDR3 is CASSYGVTNEQFF. The CDR3 region has the DNA TGTGCCAGCAGTTACGGGGTAACCAATGAGCAGTTCTTC.

The chain combines TRBV5-4 with TRBJ2-5, with a possible D match to TRBD2 (7 bases). The CDR3 loop spans 14 amino acids. V lost 4 bases, J lost 7 bases, and 17 bases lay in between. CDR1 is SGHNT, CDR2 YYREEE, per germline (reference sequence). The CDR3 reads CASSLGGGGGTQYF. Written as DNA, the CDR3 is TGTGCCAGCAGCCTCGGAGGGGGGGGAGGGACCCAGTACTTC.

This chain uses TRBV6-1 with TRBJ2-2; no clear D gene. This CDR3 has 14 amino acids. CDR1 and CDR2 from the germline V gene are MNHNS and SASEGT. Trimming left V 2 bases short and J 3 bases short, with 7 bases between. CDR3: CASSEMTYTGELFF. The DNA of the CDR3 is TGTGCCAGCAGTGAAATGACCTACACCGGGGAGCTGTTTTTT.

The chain has TRBV5-6 and TRBJ2-7; D is unresolved. The CDR3 extends over 12 amino acids. Germline CDR1 and CDR2: SGHDT and YYEEEE. The V gene lost 6 bases and the J gene lost 3 bases, with 10 bases spanning the gap. Written as DNA, the CDR3 is TGTGCCAGCACCGGTAATGACTACGAGCAGTACTTC. This encodes CASTGNDYEQYF.

The rearrangement links TRBV5-1 to TRBJ2-3, with 9 nucleotides matching TRBD1. Looked up from germline, CDR1 is SGHRS and CDR2 is YFSETQ. V lost 0 bases and J lost 1; bases outside the gene matches: 0. The CDR3 consists of 15 residues. This chain's CDR3 is CASSLGQGGTDTQYF. CDR3 nucleotides: TGCGCCAGCAGCTTGGGACAGGGGGGCACAGATACGCAGTATTTT.

J is TRBJ2-5 and V is TRBV18; tentative D call: TRBD1 (5 bases). Trimming removed 2 bases from V and 8 bases from J, with 9 bases in between. The CDR3 length is 12 residues. The germline V gene encodes CDR1 KGHSH and CDR2 LQKENI. CDR3 region: CASSPMQGTQYF. CDR3 coding DNA: TGTGCCAGCTCACCAATGCAGGGAACCCAGTACTTC.

Only one count was recorded for this clone. V is TRBV11-2 and J is TRBJ2-7; D is possibly TRBD1 or TRBD2 (5 bases each). Trimming stripped 1 base from V and 6 bases from J, with 13 bases between. This CDR3 contains 14 residues. Germline loops: CDR1 SGHAT, CDR2 FQNNGV. The CDR3 here is CASSLGVGDGEQYF. The CDR3 DNA reads TGTGCCAGCAGCTTAGGGGTAGGGGACGGCGAGCAGTACTTC.

The chain recombines TRBV13 with TRBJ1-2, with 8 bases that match TRBD1. This CDR3 has 15 amino acids. Germline CDR1 is PRHDT and CDR2 is FYEKMQ (reference sequence). J was trimmed by 5 bases and V by 7 bases; bases with no gene match: 12. CDR3 in DNA: TGTGCCAGCATCCAATCCCCGGACAGGGAATATGGCTACACCTTC. Translation: CASIQSPDREYGYTF.

V and J are TRBV7-8 and TRBJ1-5, with D perhaps matching TRBD1 (5 bases). Germline V CDR1 and CDR2: SGHVS, FQNEAQ. The CDR3 runs to 13 residues. The V end was cut by 3 bases, the J end by 7 bases, with 10 bases between. The DNA of the CDR3 is TGTGCCAGCAGCTTGGGTCAGGGACAGCCCCAGCATTTT. It codes for CASSLGQGQPQHF.